The 32 T cell receptor beta chains below were found in one sample sequenced in a study of blood T cells in healthy people across ages (dated by TCRdb to the mid-2010s). Libraries were built with 5' RACE. This sample was sequenced with an Illumina HiSeq 2500. A second PCR of roughly 7 to 12 cycles was run with a J-beta primer mix and a sample-barcoded 5' primer. TCRdb trimmed the raw reads at Q25, called clones with MiXCR and kept productive beta chains. CDR3 protein sequences are deduplicated, and each keeps its most common genes and DNA. This sample has fewer than 750,000 distinct CDR3 sequences in its table, and roughly 43% of those were observed once. The ten largest make up roughly 24% of the sample. The sample consisted of blood. These receptors originate from a man older than 75 in good health.

This clonotype was seen only a few times. This chain links TRBV11-2 with TRBJ2-5, with TRBD1 matching over 8 bases. V lost 3 bases, J lost 3 bases, and 3 bases stayed unmatched. The CDR3 has 14 amino acids. Germline CDR1 and CDR2: SGHAT and FQNNGV. CDR3 protein: CASSFGTGKETQYF. CDR3 DNA sequence: TGTGCCAGCAGCTTTGGGACAGGCAAAGAGACCCAGTACTTC.

This clonotype was counted between two and nine times. V is TRBV2 and J is TRBJ2-7; a possible D gene is TRBD1 (5 bases). Trimming stripped 4 bases from V and 2 bases from J, with 9 bases between. Germline V gene data show CDR1 as SNHLY and CDR2 as FYNNEI. The CDR3 runs 13 residues. In DNA form, the CDR3 reads TGTGCCAGCAGTGCCCAGGGTCCCTACGAGCAGTACTTC. Its protein is CASSAQGPYEQYF.

The chain employs TRBV5-1 and TRBJ2-1, with TRBD2 matching over 10 bases. Germline CDR1 and CDR2: SGHRS and YFSETQ. Trimming took 6 bases from V and 10 from J; bases not matched to a gene: 10. The CDR3 contains 14 residues. CDR3 region: CASNPAGGLGEQFF. CDR3 bases: TGCGCCAGCAACCCAGCGGGGGGGCTTGGAGAGCAGTTCTTC.

V usage is TRBV7-3 and J usage is TRBJ1-2, with D perhaps matching TRBD1 (6 bases). The ends were cut back, 4 bases at V and 4 bases at J, with 16 bases in the middle. The germline V gene encodes CDR1 SGHTA and CDR2 FQGTGA. This CDR3 is built from 15 residues. The DNA of the CDR3 is TGTGCCAGCAGCTCCGGCCCCGCAGGGGCCTATGGCTACACCTTC. This translates into CASSSGPAGAYGYTF.

The rearrangement joins TRBV7-2 to TRBJ2-5, with 8 bases aligning to TRBD2. Germline loops: CDR1 SGHTA, CDR2 FQGNSA. The CDR3 runs 15 residues. V lost 1 base to trimming and J lost 11 bases; unmatched junction nucleotides: 12. Here the CDR3 reads CASSLEAGVVNEQYF. The DNA of the CDR3 is TGTGCCAGCAGCTTAGAAGCGGGAGTTGTCAATGAGCAGTACTTC.

The chain combines TRBV6-6 with TRBJ2-1; D gene ambiguous. CDR1 and CDR2 from the germline V gene are MNHNY and SVGAGI (reference sequence). V gave up 6 bases and J gave up 3 bases, with 12 bases separating them. The CDR3 sequence is 14 residues long. DNA for the CDR3: TGTGCCAGCAGGCAGAGTGTGGGCTACAATGAGCAGTTCTTC. Its translation: CASRQSVGYNEQFF.

This clonotype turned up a few times. V is TRBV12-3 or TRBV12-4 and J is TRBJ1-1, with D perhaps matching TRBD1 (6 bases). CDR3 length: 14 amino acids. Trimming pared 0 bases from V and 5 bases from J, leaving 10 bases between. CDR3 DNA: TGTGCCAGCAGTTTAGCAGGGGGGCAGACTGAAGCTTTCTTT. This sequence encodes CASSLAGGQTEAFF.

This chain uses TRBV10-2 with TRBJ2-7; D call uncertain. The length of the CDR3 is 14 residues. Trimming shortened V by 5 bases and J by 3 bases, and 14 bases separated the two germline ends. Germline V CDR1 and CDR2: WSHSY, SAAADI. The CDR3 bases are TGCGCCAGCAGTACAGATCGTTTGATCTACGAGCAGTACTTC. Amino acids: CASSTDRLIYEQYF.

Only one count was recorded for this clonotype. A read error may explain this, as a much larger clone is one base away. The rearrangement joins TRBV6-1 to TRBJ1-4; D is perhaps TRBD1 (5 bases). CDR1 and CDR2 from the germline V gene are MNHNS and SASEGT. The CDR3 extends over 17 amino acids. V lost 6 bases and J 5 bases, leaving 22 bases between the germline ends. DNA for the CDR3: TGTGCCAGCAGACCGATATTCCGGGACGGGAAAAATGAAAAACTGTTTTTT. Residues: CASRPIFRDGKNEKLFF.

The CDR3 here is CASSPTGFGYNEQFF. CDR3 sequence (DNA): TGTGCCAGCTCACCGACAGGGTTTGGCTACAATGAGCAGTTCTTC. This sequence joins TRBV18 and TRBJ2-1, with 7 bases identical to TRBD1. The CDR3 loop spans 15 amino acids. J lost 3 bases, V lost 3 bases, and 5 bases had no gene match. The V gene's germline CDR1 is KGHSH and CDR2 LQKENI.

In the case of this clonotype: A junction end diverges from the germline sequence, so it may reflect a read error. The V gene is TRBV4-3, the J gene TRBJ2-3; a possible D gene is TRBD1 (6 bases). This CDR3 has 16 amino acids. The V gene's germline CDR1 is LGHNA and CDR2 YSLEER. This CDR3 reads CASSQEQGSGTDTLYF. As DNA, the CDR3 is TGCGCCAGCAGCCAAGAGCAGGGGTCAGGCACAGATACGCTGTATTTT.

V is TRBV4-3 and J is TRBJ2-4; no reliable D call. The V gene's germline CDR1 is LGHNA and CDR2 YSLEER. V gave up 3 bases and J gave up 13 bases, with 19 bases separating them. CDR3 length: 14 residues. CDR3 sequence: CASSQTGPPKEQYF. The CDR3 DNA is TGCGCCAGCAGCCAGACCGGACCACCTAAGGAGCAGTACTTC.

This sequence joins TRBV7-9 and TRBJ2-7, with 10 bases aligning to TRBD1. V lost 5 bases, J lost 3 bases, and 7 bases stayed unmatched. CDR3 size: 15 residues. Germline V gives CDR1 SEHNR, CDR2 FQNEAQ (reference sequence). CDR3 amino acids: CASSPGTGAYYEQYF. The CDR3 DNA reads TGTGCCAGCAGCCCAGGGACAGGGGCCTACTACGAGCAGTACTTC.

The chain employs TRBV4-3 and TRBJ1-2; weak D call: TRBD1 (6 bases). Germline values: CDR1 LGHNA, CDR2 YSLEER. The CDR3 length is 15 residues. V gave up 1 base and J gave up 5 bases, with 14 bases separating them. The CDR3 loop is CASSQALGQLYGYTF. The DNA for the CDR3 is TGCGCCAGCAGCCAAGCCTTAGGACAGTTATATGGCTACACCTTC.

The chain uses TRBV2 and TRBJ2-5, with 10 positions matching TRBD2. CDR1 and CDR2 (germline): SNHLY, FYNNEI. J gave up 5 bases and V 5 bases, and 2 bases lay outside the gene matches. This CDR3 region has 13 residues. The CDR3 sequence: CASSSGLAETQYF. The CDR3 coding sequence is TGTGCCAGCAGTTCGGGACTAGCGGAGACCCAGTACTTC.

This chain joins TRBV7-9 and TRBJ2-3; 9 bases match TRBD1. With V trimmed by 11 bases and J by 14 bases, 17 bases remained unmatched. This CDR3 spans 13 amino acids. Germline-derived CDR1 and CDR2 are SEHNR and FQNEAQ (reference sequence). The CDR3 DNA is TGTGCCGGGACAGGGCGGGAGCACAGATACGCGTATTTT. This encodes CAGTGREHRYAYF.

This chain joins TRBV4-1 and TRBJ1-5; 12 bases map to TRBD1. V lost 4 bases and J lost 6; bases outside the gene matches: 10. CDR3 length: 17 amino acids. Germline V gene lookup returns CDR1 MGHRA and CDR2 YSYEKL. The CDR3 spells CASSLTPGQGAAQPQHF. The CDR3 DNA reads TGCGCCAGCAGCCTAACACCGGGACAGGGGGCAGCTCAGCCCCAGCATTTT.

This clonotype was observed many times. This sequence joins TRBV6-6 and TRBJ2-5; possible D gene TRBD1, 5 bases. V dropped 2 bases and J dropped 3 bases, with 7 bases sitting between them. CDR1 MNHNY and CDR2 SVGAGI come from the germline V gene (reference sequence). The CDR3 is 13 residues long. The CDR3 DNA is TGTGCCAGCAGTTACCTCAGGGAAGAGACCCAGTACTTC. It is translated as CASSYLREETQYF.

The chain employs TRBV28 and TRBJ2-1, with D possibly TRBD2 on 7 matching bases. TRBJ2-7 explains the end of the DNA better; the J call may be wrong. This CDR3 comprises 16 residues. Germline values: CDR1 MDHEN, CDR2 SYDVKM. The CDR3: CASSGGGGAPYNEQYF. CDR3 DNA sequence: TGTGCCAGCAGTGGGGGCGGGGGAGCGCCTTACAATGAGCAGTACTTC.

The chain recombines TRBV6-5 with TRBJ2-1; 7 positions agree with TRBD2. The CDR3 loop spans 15 amino acids. Per the germline V gene, CDR1 is MNHEY and CDR2 is SVGAGI. The junction had 9 bases not matched to a gene; V was cut back by 0 bases and J by 10 bases. CDR3 bases: TGTGCCAGCAGTTACTCGGGGGGGAGCTCCTACGAGCAGTTCTTC. It specifies CASSYSGGSSYEQFF.

The chain links TRBV20-1 to TRBJ2-1, with 7 bases matching TRBD2. V dropped 7 bases and J dropped 7; count of bases not matched to a gene: 4. CDR1 and CDR2 (germline): DFQATT, SNEGSKA (reference sequence). The length of the CDR3 is 11 residues. CDR3 in amino acids: CSGSGENEQFF. Written as DNA, the CDR3 is TGCAGTGGCAGCGGGGAAAATGAGCAGTTCTTC.

The V gene is TRBV18, the J gene TRBJ2-7; 7 bases are a match to TRBD2. The CDR3 is made up of 14 amino acids. The trim removed 3 bases at V and 6 bases at J, leaving 8 bases unmatched. Looked up from germline, CDR1 is KGHSH and CDR2 is LQKENI. The CDR3 protein is CASSPGLAAGEQYF. The CDR3 nucleotides read TGTGCCAGCTCACCCGGCCTAGCGGCTGGCGAGCAGTACTTC.

The chain couples TRBV4-1 to TRBJ2-4, with 7 bases aligning to TRBD1. With 0 bases clipped from V and 2 bases from J, the junction kept 7 bases outside the gene matches. Per the germline V gene, CDR1 is MGHRA and CDR2 is YSYEKL. The CDR3 is made up of 17 amino acids. CDR3 in DNA: TGCGCCAGCAGCCAAGACCGAGGGGGCACAACCAAAAACATTCAGTACTTC. As protein: CASSQDRGGTTKNIQYF.

The J gene is TRBJ2-5, the V gene TRBV20-1; TRBD1 aligns across 10 bases. V was pared by 3 bases and J by 4 bases, with 5 bases of the junction left unmatched. This CDR3 contains 14 residues. The germline V gene has CDR1 DFQATT and CDR2 SNEGSKA (reference sequence). The CDR3 loop is CSARETGGRETQYF. In nucleotides, the CDR3 is TGCAGTGCTAGGGAGACAGGGGGCCGAGAGACCCAGTACTTC.

This clonotype was recorded a few times. The chain recombines TRBV20-1 with TRBJ2-7; possibly TRBD1 or TRBD2 for D (5 bases each). Germline assignment: CDR1 DFQATT and CDR2 SNEGSKA (reference sequence). CDR3 length: 15 residues. Trimming removed 5 bases at V and 0 bases at J, with 17 bases between. The CDR3, as DNA: TGCAGTGCTCCATTACCGGGACGGCTCTCCTACGAGCAGTACTTC. Its protein is CSAPLPGRLSYEQYF.

Only a few counts were recorded for this clonotype. This chain uses TRBV29-1 with TRBJ2-5; 8 bases are shared with TRBD1. This CDR3 spans 13 amino acids. Germline-derived CDR1 and CDR2 are SQVTM and ANQGSEA. J gave up 4 bases and V 5 bases, and 6 bases lay outside the gene matches. The CDR3 here is CSVRQGFVETQYF. The CDR3 nucleotides are TGCAGCGTTCGACAGGGGTTCGTAGAGACCCAGTACTTC.

This clonotype was seen a handful of times. The rearrangement joins TRBV29-1 to TRBJ2-3; D is tentatively TRBD1 or TRBD2 (7 bases each). This CDR3 spans 13 amino acids. Germline CDR1 SQVTM, CDR2 ANQGSEA. Trimming stripped 6 bases from V and 2 bases from J, with 12 bases between. In DNA, the CDR3 is TGCAGCGTAGCGGGACAGTCCACAGATACGCAGTATTTT. Translating gives CSVAGQSTDTQYF.

The chain links TRBV7-6 to TRBJ2-1; D call uncertain. There are 14 residues in the CDR3. Trimming shortened V by 5 bases and J by 6 bases, and 14 bases separated the two germline ends. Germline CDR1 and CDR2: SGHVS and FNYEAQ. The CDR3 region is CASSARRLSNEQFF. CDR3 bases: TGTGCCAGCAGCGCTAGAAGGCTGTCCAATGAGCAGTTCTTC. Supplemented by reference TRBV7-6 and TRBJ2-1, the full variable domain reads GAGVSQSPRYKVTKRGQDVALRCDPISGHVSLYWYRQALGQGPEFLTYFNYEAQQDKSGLPNDRFSAERPEGSISTLTIQRTEQRDSAMYRCASSARRLSNEQFFGPGTRLTVL.

This clonotype turned up a few times. This rearrangement joins TRBV7-2 to TRBJ2-7; D is unresolved. CDR1 is SGHTA, CDR2 FQGNSA, per germline. Trimming shortened V by 5 bases and J by 0 bases, and 14 bases separated the two germline ends. CDR3 length: 15 amino acids. CDR3 region: CASSPYGSSSYEQYF. CDR3 DNA: TGTGCCAGCAGCCCTTATGGGTCCAGCTCCTACGAGCAGTACTTC. Looking up the rest from reference TRBV7-2 and TRBJ2-7 gives the full variable domain: GAGVSQSPSNKVTEKGKDVELRCDPISGHTALYWYRQSLGQGLEFLIYFQGNSAPDKSGLPSDRFSAERTGGSVSTLTIQRTQQEDSAVYLCASSPYGSSSYEQYFGPGTRLTVT.

Ten or more counts support this clonotype. The chain recombines TRBV12-3 or TRBV12-4 with TRBJ2-7; 8 nucleotides align to TRBD2. Trimming cost V 6 bases and J 3 bases; bases outside gene matches: 7. The CDR3 sequence is 14 residues long. CDR3 protein: CASSRAGVGYEQYF. CDR3 DNA: TGTGCCAGCAGCCGAGCGGGAGTAGGCTACGAGCAGTACTTC.

This clonotype occurred a few times. V and J are TRBV10-3 and TRBJ2-1; 11 bases are shared with TRBD2. Germline V lookup: CDR1 ENHRY, CDR2 SYGVKD. CDR3 size: 14 residues. The V and J ends lost 10 bases and 6 bases, in that order; junction bases with no gene match: 8. The CDR3 sequence: CATKLAGEGNEQFF. The CDR3 coding sequence is TGTGCCACAAAACTAGCGGGGGAGGGCAATGAGCAGTTCTTC.

A remark on this clonotype: Possible read error: a much larger clone is one base away. The chain recombines TRBV6-5 with TRBJ2-7, with 8 bases aligning to TRBD2. There are 15 residues in the CDR3. With 2 bases clipped from V and 10 bases from J, the junction kept 13 bases outside the gene matches. CDR1 is MNHEY, CDR2 SVGAGI, per germline. The CDR3 is CASSYRGAGAEAQYF. For the CDR3, the DNA is TGTGCCAGCAGTTACCGTGGAGCGGGAGCAGAGGCCCAGTACTTC.